This passage covers 11 T cell receptor beta chains from one sample sequenced in a study of CD8+CD57+ T cells in acquired aplastic anemia (dated by TCRdb to the late 2010s). Sequencing was performed on an Illumina HiSeq 2000. Genomic DNA served as template for TCR beta VDJ combination and CDR3 sequence profiling. In-frame beta chains were kept once TCRdb had trimmed the public reads at Q25 with fastp and called clones with MiXCR. Every distinct CDR3 protein forms one entry, paired with its most common genes and DNA. This sample lists just over 400,000 distinct CDR3 sequences; 65% to 80% were detected once. The ten largest make up 3% to 4.5% of the sample. The specimen sequenced was sorted CD4+, CD8+, or CD8+CD57+ T cells (not recorded which) from PBMCs. The origin of the receptors is a human donor in good health, serving as a control.

This clonotype was counted once. The germline gene is not matched at one end of the junction; a read error may be the cause. This sequence joins TRBV7-4 and TRBJ1-6; a possible D gene is TRBD1 (6 bases). The CDR3 length is 16 residues. Germline loops: CDR1 SGHVT, CDR2 SQSDAQ. CDR3: CASSQDPRGAGADLHF. Here the CDR3 DNA reads TGCGCCAGCAGCCAAGATCCGCGGGGGGCCGGGGCAGATCTCCACTTT.

The gene calls are TRBV6-5 and TRBJ2-2; D is unresolved. This CDR3 comprises 11 residues. Trimming shortened V by 10 bases and J by 7 bases, and 10 bases separated the two germline ends. Germline CDR1 and CDR2: MNHEY and SVGAGI. CDR3 protein: CATKVDGELFF. The CDR3 bases are TGTGCCACCAAGGTTGACGGGGAGCTGTTTTTT.

A word on this clonotype: The conserved closing phenylalanine or tryptophan is absent in this CDR3, likely reflecting a read error. The limits of the CDR3 on the DNA are not certain, so only TCRdb's listed CDR3 is given. The chain uses TRBV2 and TRBJ2-7. The CDR3 extends over 14 residues, inclusive of both ends. Germline assignment: CDR1 SNHLY and CDR2 FYNNEI. This CDR3 reads CASSDRRPTCEQQL.

This clonotype was found many times. The gene calls are TRBV19 and TRBJ1-1, with D maybe TRBD1 (5 bases). From germline, CDR1 is LNHDA and CDR2 SQIVND (reference sequence). CDR3 size: 11 residues. Trimming left V 5 bases short and J 9 bases short, with 10 bases between. CDR3 sequence reads: CASSPGQKAFF. The CDR3 bases are TGTGCCAGTAGTCCGGGGCAGAAAGCTTTCTTT.

This clonotype was counted many times. V usage is TRBV7-2 and J usage is TRBJ2-3, with a possible D match to TRBD1 (6 bases). This CDR3 has 14 residues. Trimming left V 5 bases short and J 2 bases short, with 11 bases between. Germline values: CDR1 SGHTA, CDR2 FQGNSA. The CDR3 spells CASSTRTVTDTQYF. The CDR3 DNA follows: TGTGCCAGCAGCACAAGGACAGTCACAGATACGCAGTATTTT.

Concerning this clonotype: At one end the junction does not follow the germline gene, possibly because of a read error. This rearrangement joins TRBV5-1 to TRBJ1-6; no definite D call. This CDR3 is built from 14 residues. CDR1 SGHRS and CDR2 YFSETQ come from the germline V gene. DNA of the CDR3: TGTGCCAGCAGCTCGGGCGGCTATAAGTCACCCCTCCACTTT. Its protein is CASSSGGYKSPLHF.

V and J are TRBV5-1 and TRBJ2-1; maybe TRBD2 (5 bases). CDR1 is SGHRS, CDR2 YFSETQ, per germline. Between the trimmed V and J ends, which lost 3 bases and 5 bases, there was a span of 15 bases. The CDR3 covers 15 residues. DNA for the CDR3: TGCGCCAGCAGCTGGCGAGGGAACAGCGACAATGAGCAGTTCTTC. Its protein product is CASSWRGNSDNEQFF.

This clonotype was picked up one time. V usage is TRBV7-2 and J usage is TRBJ1-5; maybe TRBD1 (5 bases). The germline V and J ends were trimmed by 5 bases and 16 bases, with 27 bases remaining between them. CDR3 length equals 15 residues. The germline CDR1 and CDR2 sequences are SGHTA and FQGNSA. CDR3 loop: CASSLPEHGHQRYHF. The CDR3 bases are TGTGCCAGCAGCCTGCCGGAGCATGGACATCAGCGCTACCATTTT.

The chain uses TRBV24-1 and TRBJ2-2; either TRBD1 or TRBD2 may supply D (5 bases each). V was shortened by 8 bases and J by 2 bases, with 14 bases between the two germline ends. CDR3 length: 15 residues. CDR1 and CDR2 (germline): KGHDR, SFDVKD. Here the CDR3 reads CATTPSGTNTGELFF. The CDR3 nucleotides read TGTGCCACCACCCCTTCGGGGACCAACACCGGGGAGCTGTTTTTT.

This clonotype was counted at least ten times. The chain employs TRBV7-9 and TRBJ1-6; D is uncertain. CDR3 length: 15 amino acids. Per germline, CDR1 SEHNR and CDR2 FQNEAQ (reference sequence). Deletions cut 5 bases from V and 6 bases from J, with 14 bases between. The DNA of the CDR3 is TGTGCCAGCAGCCATACCAAAGGACTTAATTCACCCCTCCACTTT. As protein: CASSHTKGLNSPLHF.

The chain combines TRBV6-4 with TRBJ2-3; 8 bases are shared with TRBD2. CDR1 is MRHNA and CDR2 is SNTAGT in the germline V gene. The CDR3 is 15 residues long. Trimming cost V 4 bases and J 1 base; bases outside gene matches: 4. CDR3 coding DNA: TGTGCCAGCAGTGGAAGCGGGAGTGGCACAGATACGCAGTATTTT. Its translation: CASSGSGSGTDTQYF.